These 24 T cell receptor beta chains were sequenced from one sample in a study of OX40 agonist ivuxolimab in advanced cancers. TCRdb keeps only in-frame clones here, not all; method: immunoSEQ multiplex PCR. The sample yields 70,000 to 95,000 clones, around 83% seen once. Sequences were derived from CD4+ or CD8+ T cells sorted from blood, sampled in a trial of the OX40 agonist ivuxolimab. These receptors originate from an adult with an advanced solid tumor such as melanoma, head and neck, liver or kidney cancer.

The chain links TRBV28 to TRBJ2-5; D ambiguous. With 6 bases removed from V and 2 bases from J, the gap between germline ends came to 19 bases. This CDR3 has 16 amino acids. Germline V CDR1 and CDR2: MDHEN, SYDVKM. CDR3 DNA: TGTGCCAGCAGCTCCCCTCTCCGGGCTAAACAAGAGACCCAGTACTTC. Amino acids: CASSSPLRAKQETQYF.

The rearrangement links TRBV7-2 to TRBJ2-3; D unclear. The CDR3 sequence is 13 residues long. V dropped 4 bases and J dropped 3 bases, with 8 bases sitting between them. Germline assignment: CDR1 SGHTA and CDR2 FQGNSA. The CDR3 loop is CASSSGRTDTQYF. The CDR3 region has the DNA TGTGCCAGCAGCTCCGGAAGGACAGATACGCAGTATTTT.

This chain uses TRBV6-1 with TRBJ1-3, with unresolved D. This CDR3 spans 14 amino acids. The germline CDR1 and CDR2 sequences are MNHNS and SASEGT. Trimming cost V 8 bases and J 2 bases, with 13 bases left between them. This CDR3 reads CASLYGVAGNTIYF. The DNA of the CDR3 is TGTGCCAGCCTCTACGGGGTAGCTGGAAACACCATATATTTT.

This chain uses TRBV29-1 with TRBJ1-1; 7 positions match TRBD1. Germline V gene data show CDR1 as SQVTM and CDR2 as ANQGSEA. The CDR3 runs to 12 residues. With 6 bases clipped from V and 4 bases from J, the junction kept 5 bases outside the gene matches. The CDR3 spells CSVEQGTTEAFF. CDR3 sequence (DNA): TGCAGCGTAGAACAGGGGACCACTGAAGCTTTCTTT.

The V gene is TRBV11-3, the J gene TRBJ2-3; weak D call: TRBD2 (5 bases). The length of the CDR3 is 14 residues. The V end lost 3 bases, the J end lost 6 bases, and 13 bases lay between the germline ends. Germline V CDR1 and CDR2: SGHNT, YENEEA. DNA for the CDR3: TGTGCCAGCAGCTTGCAAGAGGGAGCGGATACGCAGTATTTT. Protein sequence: CASSLQEGADTQYF.

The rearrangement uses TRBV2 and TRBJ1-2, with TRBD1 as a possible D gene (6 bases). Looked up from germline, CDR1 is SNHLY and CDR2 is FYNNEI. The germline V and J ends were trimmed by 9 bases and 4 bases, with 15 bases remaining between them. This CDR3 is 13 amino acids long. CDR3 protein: CASLGQLGYGYTF. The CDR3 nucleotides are TGTGCCAGTTTAGGACAGCTTGGCTATGGCTACACCTTC.

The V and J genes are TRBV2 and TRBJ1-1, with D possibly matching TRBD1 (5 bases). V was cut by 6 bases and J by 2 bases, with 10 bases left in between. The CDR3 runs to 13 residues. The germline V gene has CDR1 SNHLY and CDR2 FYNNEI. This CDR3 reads CASRGDGNTEAFF. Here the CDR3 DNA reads TGTGCCAGCAGGGGGGACGGAAACACTGAAGCTTTCTTT. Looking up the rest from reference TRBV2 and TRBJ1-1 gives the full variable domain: EPEVTQTPSHQVTQMGQEVILRCVPISNHLYFYWYRQILGQKVEFLVSFYNNEISEKSEIFDDQFSVERPDGSNFTLKIRSTKLEDSAMYFCASRGDGNTEAFFGQGTRLTVV.

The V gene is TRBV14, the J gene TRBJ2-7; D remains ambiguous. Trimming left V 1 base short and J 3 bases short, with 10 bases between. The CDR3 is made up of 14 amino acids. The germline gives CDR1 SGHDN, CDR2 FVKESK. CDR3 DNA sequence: TGTGCCAGCAGCCAAGGGCTGAGGAACTACGAGCAGTACTTC. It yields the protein CASSQGLRNYEQYF.

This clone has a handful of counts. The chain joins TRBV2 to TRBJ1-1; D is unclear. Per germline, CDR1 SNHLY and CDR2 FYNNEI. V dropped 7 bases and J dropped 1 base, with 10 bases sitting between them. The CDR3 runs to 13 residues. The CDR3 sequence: CASTMDGNTEAFF. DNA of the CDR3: TGTGCCAGCACCATGGACGGGAACACTGAAGCTTTCTTT.

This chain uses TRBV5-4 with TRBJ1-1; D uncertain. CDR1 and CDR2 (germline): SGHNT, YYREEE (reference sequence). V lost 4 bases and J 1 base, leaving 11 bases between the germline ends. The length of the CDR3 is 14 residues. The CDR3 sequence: CASSLTAENTEAFF. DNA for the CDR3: TGTGCCAGCAGCCTAACGGCAGAGAACACTGAAGCTTTCTTT.

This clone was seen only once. The DNA for the CDR3 is TGTGCCAGCAGCCCCCGGGCGGCGGGGCAGGGCTACACCTTC. Amino acid sequence: CASSPRAAGQGYTF. V and J are TRBV11-2 and TRBJ1-2; possibly TRBD1 for D (5 bases). The CDR3 spans 14 residues. CDR1 SGHAT and CDR2 FQNNGV come from the germline V gene. The V end lost 5 bases, the J end lost 8 bases, and 18 bases lay between the germline ends.

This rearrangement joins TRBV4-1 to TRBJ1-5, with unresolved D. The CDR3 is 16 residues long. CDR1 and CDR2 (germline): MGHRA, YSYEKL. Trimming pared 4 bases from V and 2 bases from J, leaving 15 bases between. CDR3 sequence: CASSLLANGGNQPQHF. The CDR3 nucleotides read TGCGCCAGCAGCCTCCTCGCCAACGGGGGCAATCAGCCCCAGCATTTT.

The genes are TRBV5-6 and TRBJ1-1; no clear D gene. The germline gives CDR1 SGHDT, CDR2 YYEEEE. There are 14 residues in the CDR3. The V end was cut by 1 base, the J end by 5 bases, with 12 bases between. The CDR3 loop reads CASSLLGYETEAFF. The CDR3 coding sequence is TGTGCCAGCAGCTTGTTAGGGTATGAAACTGAAGCTTTCTTT. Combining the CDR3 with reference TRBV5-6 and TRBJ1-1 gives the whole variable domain DAGVTQSPTHLIKTRGQQVTLRCSPKSGHDTVSWYQQALGQGPQFIFQYYEEEERQRGNFPDRFSGHQFPNYSSELNVNALLLGDSALYLCASSLLGYETEAFFGQGTRLTVV.

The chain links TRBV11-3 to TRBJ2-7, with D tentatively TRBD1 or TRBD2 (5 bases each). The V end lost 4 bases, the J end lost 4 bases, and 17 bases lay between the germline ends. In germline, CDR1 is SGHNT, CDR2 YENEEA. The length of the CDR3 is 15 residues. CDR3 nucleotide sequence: TGTGCCAGCAGCTCCCCGGGGCAGACAGCTTACGAGCAGTACTTC. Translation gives CASSSPGQTAYEQYF.

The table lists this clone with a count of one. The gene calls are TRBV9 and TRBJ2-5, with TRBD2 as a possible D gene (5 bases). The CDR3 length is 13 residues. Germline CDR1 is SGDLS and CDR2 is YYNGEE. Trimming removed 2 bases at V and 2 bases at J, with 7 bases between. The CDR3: CASSVRLQETQYF. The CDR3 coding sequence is TGTGCCAGCAGCGTCCGACTACAAGAGACCCAGTACTTC.

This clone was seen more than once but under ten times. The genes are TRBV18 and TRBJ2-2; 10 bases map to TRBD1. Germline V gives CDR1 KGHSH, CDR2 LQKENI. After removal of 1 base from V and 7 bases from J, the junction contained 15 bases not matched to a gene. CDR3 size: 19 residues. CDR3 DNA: TGTGCCAGCTCACCACGGCTCGTTTGGGACAGGGGACTTAGCGGGGAGCTGTTTTTT. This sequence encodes CASSPRLVWDRGLSGELFF.

CDR3 amino acids: CASSASNQPQHF. The CDR3 nucleotides are TGTGCCAGCAGCGCTAGCAATCAGCCCCAGCATTTT. This chain joins TRBV9 and TRBJ1-5; no clear D. From germline, CDR1 is SGDLS and CDR2 YYNGEE. Trimming left V 3 bases short and J 0 bases short, with 1 base between. CDR3 length: 12 residues. Supplemented by reference TRBV9 and TRBJ1-5, the full variable domain reads DSGVTQTPKHLITATGQRVTLRCSPRSGDLSVYWYQQSLDQGLQFLIQYYNGEERAKGNILERFSAQQFPDLHSELNLSSLELGDSALYFCASSASNQPQHFGDGTRLSIL.

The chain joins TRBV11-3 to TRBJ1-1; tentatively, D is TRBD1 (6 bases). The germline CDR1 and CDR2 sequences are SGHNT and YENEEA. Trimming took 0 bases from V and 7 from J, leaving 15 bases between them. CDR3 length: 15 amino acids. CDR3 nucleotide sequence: TGTGCCAGCAGCTTAGATAGTCGGACAGATCGTGAAGCTTTCTTT. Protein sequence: CASSLDSRTDREAFF.

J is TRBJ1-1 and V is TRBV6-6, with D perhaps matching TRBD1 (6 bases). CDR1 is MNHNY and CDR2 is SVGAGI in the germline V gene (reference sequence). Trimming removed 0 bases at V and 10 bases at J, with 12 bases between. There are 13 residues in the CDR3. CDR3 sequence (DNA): TGTGCCAGCAGTTACTCGTCGGGGGCGGCAGCTTTCTTT. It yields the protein CASSYSSGAAAFF.

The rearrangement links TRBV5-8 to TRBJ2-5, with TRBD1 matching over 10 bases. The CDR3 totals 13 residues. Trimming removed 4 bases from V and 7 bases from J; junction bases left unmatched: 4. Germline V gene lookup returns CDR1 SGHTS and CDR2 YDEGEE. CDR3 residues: CASSPGQGGTQYF. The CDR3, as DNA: TGTGCCAGCAGCCCCGGACAGGGGGGGACCCAGTACTTC.

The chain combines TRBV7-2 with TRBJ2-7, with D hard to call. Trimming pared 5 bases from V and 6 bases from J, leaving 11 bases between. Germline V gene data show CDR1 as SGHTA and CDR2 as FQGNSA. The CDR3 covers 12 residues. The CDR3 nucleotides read TGTGCCAGCAGCAGATACACTCTCGAGCAGTACTTC. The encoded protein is CASSRYTLEQYF.

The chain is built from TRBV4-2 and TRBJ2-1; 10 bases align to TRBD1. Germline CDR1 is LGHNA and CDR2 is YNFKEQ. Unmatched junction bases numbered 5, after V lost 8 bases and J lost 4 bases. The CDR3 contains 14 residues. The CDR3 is CASGRGQGYNEQFF. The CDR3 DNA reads TGTGCCAGCGGCAGGGGACAGGGGTACAATGAGCAGTTCTTC.

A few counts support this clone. The CDR3 region is CASSLSTTGQPQHF. The CDR3 DNA is TGCGCCAGCAGCTTATCCACAACCGGCCAGCCCCAGCATTTT. The J gene is TRBJ1-5, the V gene TRBV5-1; D not resolved. The CDR3 length is 14 residues. Per the germline V gene, CDR1 is SGHRS and CDR2 is YFSETQ. The V end lost 2 bases, the J end lost 7 bases, and 13 bases lay between the germline ends.

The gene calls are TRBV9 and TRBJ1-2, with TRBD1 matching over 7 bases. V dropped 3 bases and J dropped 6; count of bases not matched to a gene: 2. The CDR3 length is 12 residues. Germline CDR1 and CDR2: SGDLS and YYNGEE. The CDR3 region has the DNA TGTGCCAGCAGCGACAGGGGCAATGGCTACACCTTC. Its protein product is CASSDRGNGYTF.